This T cell receptor beta chain was sequenced during a study of identifying expanded T cells in peripheral blood. Healthy donors had no documented immune events, such as infections, while sampled. Sequencing used immunoSEQ multiplex PCR; TCRdb keeps in-frame clones, though not all of them. Of 100,000 or so clones listed, roughly nine tenths are singletons. The material sequenced was blood. The source is a person aged 18-70 years in good health.

Here the CDR3 reads CSVRNRDGENTEAFF. CDR3 DNA: TGCAGCGTTCGCAACAGGGACGGGGAGAACACTGAAGCTTTCTTT. The gene calls are TRBV29-1 and TRBJ1-1; TRBD1 might be the D (6 bases). The CDR3 runs to 15 residues. Germline loops: CDR1 SQVTM, CDR2 ANQGSEA. Between the trimmed V and J ends, which lost 5 bases and 1 base, there was a span of 17 bases. The full variable domain, with the rest looked up from reference TRBV29-1 and TRBJ1-1, is SAVISQKPSRDICQRGTSLTIQCQVDSQVTMMFWYRQQPGQSLTLIATANQGSEATYESGFVIDKFPISRPNLTFSTLTVSNMSPEDSSIYLCSVRNRDGENTEAFFGQGTRLTVV.